The rows below give T cell receptor beta chains drawn from one sample of a study of T cell responses to AZD1222 COVID-19 vaccine. TCRdb's copy holds only in-frame clones and misses some; the assay was immunoSEQ multiplex PCR. The sample has about 81,000 clones; less than 95% are singletons. The sample consisted of peripheral blood, taken 28 days after the second AZD1222 dose. Receptors originate from an adult who received the AZD1222 COVID-19 vaccine. The CDR3 runs from the conserved cysteine through the conserved F or W. The D gene is left open where the match is weak. Size is stated for part of the rows, as once, few or many counts, or as a class when the clone is expanded.

TGTGCCAGCAGCTTGGCGGGAGCAGGCACCGGGGAGCTGTTTTTT | CASSLAGAGTGELFF | TRBJ2-2 | TRBV5-4 | . | .
TGTGCCAGCAGCGTAGGGGACAGGGGGTATGGCTACACCTTC | CASSVGDRGYGYTF | TRBJ1-2 | TRBV9 | . | TRBD1
TGCGCCAGCAGCTTGGATCCAGGGAACGTCTACGAGCAGTACTTC | CASSLDPGNVYEQYF | TRBJ2-7 | TRBV5-1 | . | .
TGTGCCAGCAAAAGGGGCCAGAATGAAAAACTGTTTTTT | CASKRGQNEKLFF | TRBJ1-4 | TRBV12-3/TRBV12-4 | . | .
TGTGCCAGCAGTGAGTTCCCCCCCGAGCAGTACTTC | CASSEFPPEQYF | TRBJ2-7 | TRBV2 | . | .
TGTGCCAGCAGCCAATCGGGGACGAATGAGCAGTTCTTC | CASSQSGTNEQFF | TRBJ2-1 | TRBV16 | . | .
TGTGCCAGCAGTGAATGGAGGACAGATAATTCACCCCTCCACTTT | CASSEWRTDNSPLHF | TRBJ1-6 | TRBV25-1 | . | .
TGTGCCAGCTCACCAACTAATGGACAGCAATCCTACGAGCAGTACTTC | CASSPTNGQQSYEQYF | TRBJ2-7 | TRBV18 | . | .
TGTGCCAGCAGCTTAGACGGGACAGGGGACCACTCTGGAAACACCATATATTTT | CASSLDGTGDHSGNTIYF | TRBJ1-3 | TRBV7-9 | . | TRBD1
TGTGCCAGTAGTCCTTTTCTACAGGCCACTGAAGCTTTCTTT | CASSPFLQATEAFF | TRBJ1-1 | TRBV19 | . | .
TGCGCCAGCAGCTTGGCCACCCATTTTGGGACAGGGGGCACCTACGAGCAGTACTTC | CASSLATHFGTGGTYEQYF | TRBJ2-7 | TRBV5-1 | . | TRBD1
TGTGCCAGCTCTACCGGTGGGAGCGAAAAACTGTTTTTT | CASSTGGSEKLFF | TRBJ1-4 | TRBV6-5 | . | .
TGCAGCGTTGTAGAGAACACCGGGGAGCTGTTTTTT | CSVVENTGELFF | TRBJ2-2 | TRBV29-1 | . | .
TGTGCCAGCCTACTAGCGGGGTACAATGAGCAGTTCTTC | CASLLAGYNEQFF | TRBJ2-1 | TRBV18 | . | TRBD2
TGTGCCAGCAGCTTAGCAGGGGGCAGGGCTGAAGCTTTCTTT | CASSLAGGRAEAFF | TRBJ1-1 | TRBV7-8 | . | TRBD1
TGTGCCAGCAGCTTAGTGCGGGAGTCCTACAATGAGCAGTTCTTC | CASSLVRESYNEQFF | TRBJ2-1 | TRBV7-8 | few | TRBD2
TGTGCCAGCAGTGGGACGGGGACAGGGTTCTCTGAAGCTTTCTTT | CASSGTGTGFSEAFF | TRBJ1-1 | TRBV2 | . | TRBD1
TGCGCCAGCACTGGGAGGAGGTTTGGCAATGAGCAGTTCTTC | CASTGRRFGNEQFF | TRBJ2-1 | TRBV10-1 | . | .
TGTGCCAGCAGCTTAGGCAATAGCGGGGCCCAAGAGACCCAGTACTTC | CASSLGNSGAQETQYF | TRBJ2-5 | TRBV7-9 | . | TRBD2
TGTGCCGCAGGGACGAGGACAGATACGCAGTATTTT | CAAGTRTDTQYF | TRBJ2-3 | TRBV10-3 | . | .
TGTGCCAGCAGGCGACAGGGCGGGAGTGAAAAACTGTTTTTT | CASRRQGGSEKLFF | TRBJ1-4 | TRBV7-9 | . | TRBD1
TGTGCCAGCAGTTACCCGACAGGGTTAGGCGGGCCGGGGTACAATGAGCAGTTCTTC | CASSYPTGLGGPGYNEQFF | TRBJ2-1 | TRBV6-2/TRBV6-3 | . | TRBD1
TGTGCCAGCAGCTTAGTTGGGGGGCGGGTCCGGAGCTCCTACAATGAGCAGTTCTTC | CASSLVGGRVRSSYNEQFF | TRBJ2-1 | TRBV11-2 | . | .
TGTGCCAGCAGTGAAGGGGAGGGCGTCTATGGCTACACCTTC | CASSEGEGVYGYTF | TRBJ1-2 | TRBV2 | . | .
TGTGCCAGCAGTTCACAGGGAGGAAACACCATATATTTT | CASSSQGGNTIYF | TRBJ1-3 | TRBV6-6 | . | .
TGTGCCAGCAGTTTATGGGCGCAAGAGACCCAGTACTTC | CASSLWAQETQYF | TRBJ2-5 | TRBV27 | . | .
TGTGCCAGCAGTCCCCAGAGGCCCGGGGAGTCACCCCTCCACTTT | CASSPQRPGESPLHF | TRBJ1-6 | TRBV2 | . | .
TGTGCCAGCTTCTTAACTGGGGACGTTAAGCAGTTCTTC | CASFLTGDVKQFF | TRBJ2-1 | TRBV28 | . | .
TGTGCCAGCGGCCCCAAGGAGTACACTGAAGCTTTCTTT | CASGPKEYTEAFF | TRBJ1-1 | TRBV27 | once | .
TGCGCCAGCAGCCCGATACAGGGTACGGAGCAGTACTTC | CASSPIQGTEQYF | TRBJ2-7 | TRBV5-1 | once | .
TGTGCCTGGAGTGTTCTAAATTCCTATGGCTACACCTTC | CAWSVLNSYGYTF | TRBJ1-2 | TRBV30 | . | .
TGTGCCATCAGTGAGTCTCGAGGGGTTAACACCGGGGAGCTGTTTTTT | CAISESRGVNTGELFF | TRBJ2-2 | TRBV10-3 | . | .
TGCGCCAGCAGCCAAACCGGGACAGGAAACTACGAGCAGTACTTC | CASSQTGTGNYEQYF | TRBJ2-7 | TRBV4-1 | once | TRBD1
TGTGCCATCAGTGAGTCGATCGGGAGAGGCACAGATACGCAGTATTTT | CAISESIGRGTDTQYF | TRBJ2-3 | TRBV10-3 | . | .
TGCGCCAGCAGCTTTTCCGTCCAGGGGGCTGGTGAGCAGTACTTC | CASSFSVQGAGEQYF | TRBJ2-7 | TRBV5-1 | once | TRBD1
TGCAGTGCTAGTTTACAGGGGGCCAGCGAGCAGTACTTC | CSASLQGASEQYF | TRBJ2-7 | TRBV20-1 | . | TRBD1
TGTGCCAGCAGTCCGTACAGGGGAAGTGAAGCTTTCTTT | CASSPYRGSEAFF | TRBJ1-1 | TRBV6-6 | once | TRBD1
TGTGCCACACGGTCGGCGGGCCAGCCCCAGCATTTT | CATRSAGQPQHF | TRBJ1-5 | TRBV28 | . | .
TGTGCCAGTAGTACGCAGGATAATCAGCCCCAGCATTTT | CASSTQDNQPQHF | TRBJ1-5 | TRBV19 | . | .
TGTGCCAGCAGTTTGGGGAGTGAGCAGTTCTTC | CASSLGSEQFF | TRBJ2-1 | TRBV12-3/TRBV12-4 | once | .
TGTGCCAGCAGTGAATTTACGGGGTCGAACTACAATGAGCAGTTCTTC | CASSEFTGSNYNEQFF | TRBJ2-1 | TRBV6-1 | . | .
TGCGCCAGCAGCTTCGGACTAGCGAGAGAGACCCAGTACTTC | CASSFGLARETQYF | TRBJ2-5 | TRBV5-1 | . | TRBD2
TGCAGTGCTAGTGGGACAAACACCGGGGAGCTGTTTTTT | CSASGTNTGELFF | TRBJ2-2 | TRBV20-1 | . | .
TGTGCCAGTAGTACCACCGAAGGGGAGGTCCACGAGCAGTACTTC | CASSTTEGEVHEQYF | TRBJ2-7 | TRBV19 | . | .
TGTGCCACCAGCAGAGATCCGGGGGCCCGCCCAGATACGCAGTATTTT | CATSRDPGARPDTQYF | TRBJ2-3 | TRBV15 | . | .
TGTGCCAGCAGTGAAGGGCTAGCGGGAGTCCCTGAGCAGTTCTTC | CASSEGLAGVPEQFF | TRBJ2-1 | TRBV2 | once | TRBD2
TGTGCCATCAGAAAGACTAGCGGGAGCCCAGATACGCAGTATTTT | CAIRKTSGSPDTQYF | TRBJ2-3 | TRBV10-3 | . | TRBD2
TGTGCCAGCAGCCAAGAGGGACTTATTAATGAGCAGTTCTTC | CASSQEGLINEQFF | TRBJ2-1 | TRBV4-2 | . | .
TGCGCCAGCAGCAGATCCGGGACAGGGGGAGATGAGCAGTTCTTC | CASSRSGTGGDEQFF | TRBJ2-1 | TRBV5-1 | . | TRBD1